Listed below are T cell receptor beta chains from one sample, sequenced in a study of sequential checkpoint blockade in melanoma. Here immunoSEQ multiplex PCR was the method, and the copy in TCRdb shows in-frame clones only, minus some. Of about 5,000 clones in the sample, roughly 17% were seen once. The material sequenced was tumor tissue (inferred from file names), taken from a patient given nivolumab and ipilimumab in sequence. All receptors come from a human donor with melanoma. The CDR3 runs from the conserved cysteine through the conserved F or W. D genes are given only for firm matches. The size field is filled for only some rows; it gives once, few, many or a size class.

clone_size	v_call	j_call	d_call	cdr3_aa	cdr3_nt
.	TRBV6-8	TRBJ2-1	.	CASSYAPGGEQFF	TGTGCCAGCAGTTACGCGCCAGGAGGTGAGCAGTTCTTC
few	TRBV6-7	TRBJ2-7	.	CASSWSYEQYF	TGTGCCAGCAGTTGGTCCTACGAGCAGTACTTC
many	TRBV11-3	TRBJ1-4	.	CASSLPGLTKGKLFF	TGTGCCAGCAGCTTGCCGGGACTCACTAAAGGAAAACTGTTTTTT
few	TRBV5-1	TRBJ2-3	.	CASSLGGPEDTQYF	TGCGCCAGCAGCTTGGGAGGGCCTGAAGATACGCAGTATTTT
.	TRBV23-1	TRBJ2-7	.	CASSDGASYEQYF	TGCGCCAGCAGCGACGGGGCTTCCTACGAGCAGTACTTC
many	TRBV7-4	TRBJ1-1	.	CASSPGRGTEAFF	TGTGCCAGCAGTCCAGGGAGGGGGACTGAAGCTTTCTTT
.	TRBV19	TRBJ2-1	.	CASSMGQVYNEQFF	TGTGCCAGTAGTATGGGTCAGGTCTACAATGAGCAGTTCTTC
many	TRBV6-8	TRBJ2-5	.	CASTSDTETQYF	TGTGCCAGCACCTCTGACACGGAGACCCAGTACTTC
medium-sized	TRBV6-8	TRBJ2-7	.	CASSWTARAYEQYF	TGTGCCAGCAGTTGGACAGCCCGGGCCTACGAGCAGTACTTC
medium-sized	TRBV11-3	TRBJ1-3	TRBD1	CASSSGTGGSGNTIYF	TGTGCCAGCAGTTCCGGGACAGGGGGCTCTGGAAACACCATATATTTT
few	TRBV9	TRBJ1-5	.	CASSVGNSNQPQHF	TGTGCCAGCAGCGTTGGGAATAGCAATCAGCCCCAGCATTTT
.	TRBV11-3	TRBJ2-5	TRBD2	CASSLVVRGGLETQYF	TGTGCCAGCAGCTTAGTTGTACGGGGGGGCCTGGAGACCCAGTACTTC
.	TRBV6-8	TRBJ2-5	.	CASSYGNQETQYF	TGTGCCAGCAGTTACGGGAATCAAGAGACCCAGTACTTC
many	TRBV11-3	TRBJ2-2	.	CASSLSPLAPGELFF	TGTGCCAGCAGCTTGTCCCCATTAGCCCCCGGGGAGCTGTTTTTT
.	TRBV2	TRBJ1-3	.	CASQGAGNTIYF	TGTGCCAGCCAGGGCGCTGGAAACACCATATATTTT
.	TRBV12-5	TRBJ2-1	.	CASTRGGGLSYNEQFF	TGTGCCAGCACCCGCGGCGGGGGCCTCTCCTACAATGAGCAGTTCTTC
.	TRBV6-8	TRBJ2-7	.	CASSYSAEIVAEQYF	TGTGCCAGCAGTTACTCGGCAGAGATAGTAGCCGAGCAGTACTTC
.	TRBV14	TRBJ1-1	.	CASTVWKGNTEAFF	TGTGCCAGCACTGTTTGGAAGGGAAACACTGAAGCTTTCTTT
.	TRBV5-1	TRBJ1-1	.	CASSSRVGGTEAFF	TGCGCCAGCAGCTCCAGGGTTGGGGGCACTGAAGCTTTCTTT
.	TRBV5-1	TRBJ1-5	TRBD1	CASSLGTGTQPQHF	TGCGCCAGCAGCCTAGGGACAGGGACCCAGCCCCAGCATTTT
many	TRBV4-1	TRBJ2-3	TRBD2	CASSQDPGGGSNTQYF	TGCGCCAGCAGCCAAGATCCGGGGGGGGGCTCTAATACGCAGTATTTT
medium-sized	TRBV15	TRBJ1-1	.	CATSRVVYTEAFF	TGTGCCACCAGCAGAGTGGTTTACACTGAAGCTTTCTTT
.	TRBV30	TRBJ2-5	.	CAWSPGGGGETQYF	TGTGCCTGGAGTCCGGGAGGAGGGGGGGAGACCCAGTACTTC
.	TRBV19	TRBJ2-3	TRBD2	CASKASGAQDTQYF	TGTGCCAGTAAGGCTAGCGGGGCCCAAGATACGCAGTATTTT
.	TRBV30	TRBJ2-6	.	CAWFPGISGANVLTF	TGTGCCTGGTTTCCTGGGATCTCTGGGGCCAACGTCCTGACTTTC
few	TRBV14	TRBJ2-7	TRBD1	CASSQEITGAPSYEQYF	TGTGCCAGCAGCCAAGAAATTACAGGGGCCCCCTCCTACGAGCAGTACTTC
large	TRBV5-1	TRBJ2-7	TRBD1	CASSVGTATYEQYF	TGCGCCAGCAGCGTCGGGACAGCTACCTACGAGCAGTACTTC
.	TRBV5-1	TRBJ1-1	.	CASSLGSGMNTEAFF	TGCGCCAGCAGCTTGGGGTCCGGGATGAACACTGAAGCTTTCTTT
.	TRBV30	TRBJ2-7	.	CAWALDGRPFDEQYF	TGTGCCTGGGCCCTAGACGGGCGACCCTTTGACGAGCAGTACTTC
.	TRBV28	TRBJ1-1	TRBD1	CASSSWAVRQGADTEAFF	TGTGCCAGCAGTTCCTGGGCGGTAAGACAGGGGGCAGACACTGAAGCTTTCTTT
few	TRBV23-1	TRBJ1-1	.	CASSQQANTEAFF	TGCGCCAGCAGCCAGCAGGCAAACACTGAAGCTTTCTTT
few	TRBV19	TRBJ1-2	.	CASSRAGEDYGYTF	TGTGCCAGTAGTAGGGCAGGGGAAGACTATGGCTACACCTTC
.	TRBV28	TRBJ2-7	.	CASSWGESTSYEQYF	TGTGCCAGCAGTTGGGGAGAGAGTACATCCTACGAGCAGTACTTC
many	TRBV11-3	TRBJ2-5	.	CASSQMRGLRETQYF	TGTGCCAGCAGTCAAATGAGGGGTTTGCGAGAGACCCAGTACTTC
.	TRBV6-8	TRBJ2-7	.	CASSLRERNEQYF	TGTGCCAGCAGCCTCAGGGAGCGTAACGAGCAGTACTTC
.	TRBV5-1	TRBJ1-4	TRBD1	CASSRRTGRNEKLFF	TGCGCCAGCAGCCGGAGGACAGGGAGGAATGAAAAACTGTTTTTT
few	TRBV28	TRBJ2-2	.	CASSLIGVTGRGTGELFF	TGTGCCAGCAGTTTAATTGGGGTAACAGGGAGGGGCACCGGGGAGCTGTTTTTT
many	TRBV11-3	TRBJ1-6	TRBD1	CASSPRTGVNSPLHF	TGTGCCAGCAGCCCTCGGACAGGGGTTAATTCACCCCTCCACTTT
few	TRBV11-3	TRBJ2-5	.	CASSLDTGGVGETQYF	TGTGCCAGCAGCTTGGACACAGGGGGGGTTGGAGAGACCCAGTACTTC
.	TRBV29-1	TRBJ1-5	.	CSVRGEFGNQPQHF	TGCAGCGTCCGAGGGGAGTTTGGCAATCAGCCCCAGCATTTT
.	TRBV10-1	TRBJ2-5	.	CASQQGETQYF	TGCGCCAGTCAGCAGGGGGAGACCCAGTACTTC
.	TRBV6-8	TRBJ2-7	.	CASSGSERGEQYF	TGTGCCAGCAGTGGAAGTGAAAGGGGCGAGCAGTACTTC
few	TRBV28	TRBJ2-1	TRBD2	CASSFLGGASYNEQFF	TGTGCCAGCAGTTTCCTCGGGGGGGCCTCCTACAATGAGCAGTTCTTC
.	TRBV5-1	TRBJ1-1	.	CASSLMGASQNTEAFF	TGCGCCAGCAGCTTGATGGGGGCGAGCCAAAACACTGAAGCTTTCTTT
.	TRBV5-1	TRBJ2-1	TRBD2	CASSPKTSGGFYNEQFF	TGCGCCAGCAGCCCGAAGACTAGCGGGGGGTTCTACAATGAGCAGTTCTTC
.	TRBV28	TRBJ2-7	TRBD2	CASSEAGNTYEQYF	TGTGCCAGCTCGGAAGCGGGGAATACCTACGAGCAGTACTTC
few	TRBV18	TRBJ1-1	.	CASSPTPNTEAFF	TGTGCCAGCTCACCAACCCCGAACACTGAAGCTTTCTTT
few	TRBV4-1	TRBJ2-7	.	CASSQDPQGGANEQYF	TGCGCCAGCAGCCAGGATCCCCAAGGAGGGGCCAACGAGCAGTACTTC
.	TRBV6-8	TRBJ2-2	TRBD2	CASTFSGGDTGELFF	TGTGCCAGCACCTTTAGCGGGGGGGACACCGGGGAGCTGTTTTTT
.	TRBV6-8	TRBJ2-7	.	CAARSRDAYEQYF	TGTGCCGCCCGGTCCCGGGACGCCTACGAGCAGTACTTC
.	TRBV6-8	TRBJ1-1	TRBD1	CASRLQGSNTEAFF	TGTGCCAGCAGGCTACAGGGGTCGAACACTGAAGCTTTCTTT
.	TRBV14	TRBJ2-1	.	CASSQDIEQFF	TGTGCCAGCAGCCAGGATATCGAGCAGTTCTTC
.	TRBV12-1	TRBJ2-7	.	CASSFALEGTGPQPYEQYF	TGTGCCAGCAGCTTTGCGCTAGAAGGAACAGGGCCCCAGCCTTACGAGCAGTACTTC
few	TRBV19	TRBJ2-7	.	CASTQAVSGGSRYEQYF	TGTGCCAGTACCCAGGCCGTATCCGGAGGGTCGAGGTACGAGCAGTACTTC
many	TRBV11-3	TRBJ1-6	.	CASSLRTPNSPLHF	TGTGCCAGCAGCCTTCGAACCCCCAATTCACCCCTCCACTTT